This TCR beta chain derives from a study of blood T cell repertoires in COVID-19. Here immunoSEQ multiplex PCR was the method, and the copy in TCRdb shows in-frame clones only, minus some. The sample shows under 40,000 clones, 80% of them seen only once. The V gene end was trimmed by 0 bases and the J gene end by 11 bases; junction bases not matched to a gene: 12. The CDR3 is 15 residues long. Germline CDR1 is KGHSH and CDR2 is LQKENI. V usage is TRBV18 and J usage is TRBJ1-1; 7 bases line up with TRBD1. The sequenced sample consisted of peripheral blood. The sequence was collected from a woman between 70 and 85 years old with acute or convalescent COVID-19. CDR3 in DNA: TGTGCCAGCTCACCACCGAAGGTCTTCGACAGGGAGGCTTTCTTT. This gives the protein CASSPPKVFDREAFF.